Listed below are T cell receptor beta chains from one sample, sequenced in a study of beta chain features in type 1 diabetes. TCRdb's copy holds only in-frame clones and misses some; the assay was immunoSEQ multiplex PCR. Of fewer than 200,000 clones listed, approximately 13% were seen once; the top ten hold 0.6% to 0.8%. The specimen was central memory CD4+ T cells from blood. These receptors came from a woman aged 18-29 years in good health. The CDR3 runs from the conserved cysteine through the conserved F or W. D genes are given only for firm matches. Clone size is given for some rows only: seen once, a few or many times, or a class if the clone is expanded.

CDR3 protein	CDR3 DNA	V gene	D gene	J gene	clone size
CASSPLPSGGNGYTF	TGTGCCAGCAGTCCCCTTCCGTCAGGGGGAAATGGCTACACCTTC	TRBV28	TRBD1	TRBJ1-2	-
CASSLWGPTEAFF	TGCGCCAGCAGCTTGTGGGGGCCCACTGAAGCTTTCTTT	TRBV5-1	-	TRBJ1-1	few
CASSKVEKISSGANVLTF	TGTGCCAGCAGCAAAGTGGAGAAGATATCCTCTGGGGCCAACGTCCTGACTTTC	TRBV21-1	-	TRBJ2-6	-
CASSLGTSFIDEQFF	TGTGCCAGCAGCCTGGGGACTAGTTTTATCGATGAGCAGTTCTTC	TRBV4-2	TRBD2	TRBJ2-1	-
CASSAYRGEAFF	TGTGCCAGCAGCGCCTACAGGGGTGAAGCTTTCTTT	TRBV9	TRBD1	TRBJ1-1	few
CASSGASGNTDTQYF	TGTGCCAGCAGTGGGGCTAGCGGAAACACAGATACGCAGTATTTT	TRBV2	TRBD2	TRBJ2-3	few
CASSYSSRFSGNTIYF	TGTGCCAGCAGTTACTCGAGCAGGTTCTCTGGAAACACCATATATTTT	TRBV6-6	-	TRBJ1-3	-
CSVETQGLYNEQFF	TGCAGCGTTGAAACACAGGGCCTATACAATGAGCAGTTCTTC	TRBV29-1	-	TRBJ2-1	-
CSVKGSYNEQFF	TGCAGCGTTAAGGGGTCCTACAATGAGCAGTTCTTC	TRBV29-1	-	TRBJ2-1	-
CASSFTKTMYNEQFF	TGTGCCAGCAGCTTCACCAAAACAATGTACAATGAGCAGTTCTTC	TRBV7-2	-	TRBJ2-1	-
CASSNGQNSYEQYF	TGTGCCAGCAGCAATGGACAAAACTCCTACGAGCAGTACTTC	TRBV7-8	-	TRBJ2-7	few
CASSRAGTGIGGQPQHF	TGCGCCAGCAGCCGGGCCGGGACAGGGATTGGTGGTCAGCCCCAGCATTTT	TRBV4-1	TRBD1	TRBJ1-5	-